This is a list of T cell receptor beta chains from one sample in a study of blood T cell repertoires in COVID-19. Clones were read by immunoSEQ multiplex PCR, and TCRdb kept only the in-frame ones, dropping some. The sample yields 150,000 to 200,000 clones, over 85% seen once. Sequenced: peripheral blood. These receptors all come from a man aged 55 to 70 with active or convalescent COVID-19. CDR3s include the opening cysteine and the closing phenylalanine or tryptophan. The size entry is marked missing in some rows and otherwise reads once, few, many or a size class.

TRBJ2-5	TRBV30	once	CALKRAAQETQYF
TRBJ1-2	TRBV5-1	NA	CASSWGTGAKYGYTF
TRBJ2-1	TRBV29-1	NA	CSVEDQGPPTMGQFF
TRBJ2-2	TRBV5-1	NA	CASSLGPAGGTGELFF
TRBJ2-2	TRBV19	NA	CASSRGLADTGELFF
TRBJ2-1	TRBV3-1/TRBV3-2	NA	CASSQDTRLAGDNEQFF
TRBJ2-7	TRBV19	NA	CASSITPLLAGGTYEQYF
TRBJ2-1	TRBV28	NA	CASRPGQGDYNEQFF
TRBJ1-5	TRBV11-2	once	CASSLGARQPQHF
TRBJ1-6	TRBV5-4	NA	CASSLGGTGINSPLHF
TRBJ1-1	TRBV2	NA	CASSRGRQGAPGTEAFF
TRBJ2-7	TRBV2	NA	CASSAIRGSYEQYF
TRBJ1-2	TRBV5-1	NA	CASSPRDRVGGHTNYGYTF
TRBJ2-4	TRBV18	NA	CASSPDRAKNIQYF
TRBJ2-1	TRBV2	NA	CASSGLAGGYNEQFF
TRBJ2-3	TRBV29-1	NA	CSVGGDTQYF
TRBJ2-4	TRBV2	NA	CASTAGHGIQYF
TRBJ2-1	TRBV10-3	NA	CAIKSGEMNEQFF
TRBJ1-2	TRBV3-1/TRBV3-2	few	CASSQVQGGYGYTF
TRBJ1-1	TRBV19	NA	CASSFQGGTEAFF
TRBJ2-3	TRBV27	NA	CASKTLLGGDTQYF
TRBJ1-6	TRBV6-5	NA	CASSYSSGNNSPLHF
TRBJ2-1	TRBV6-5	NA	CASSYSGGQFF
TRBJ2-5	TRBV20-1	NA	CSARTGRTQYF